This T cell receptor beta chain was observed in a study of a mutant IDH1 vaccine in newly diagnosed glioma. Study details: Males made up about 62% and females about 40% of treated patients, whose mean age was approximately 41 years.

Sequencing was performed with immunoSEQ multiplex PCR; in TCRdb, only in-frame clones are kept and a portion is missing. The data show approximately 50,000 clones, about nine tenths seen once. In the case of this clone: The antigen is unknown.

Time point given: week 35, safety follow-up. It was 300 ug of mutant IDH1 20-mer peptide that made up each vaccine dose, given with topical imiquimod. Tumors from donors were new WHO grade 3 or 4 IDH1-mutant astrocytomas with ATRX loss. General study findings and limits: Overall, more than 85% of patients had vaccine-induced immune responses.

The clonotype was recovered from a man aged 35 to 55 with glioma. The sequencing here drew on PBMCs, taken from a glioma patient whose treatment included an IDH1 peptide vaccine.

For the CDR3, the DNA is TGTGCCAGCAGTTACTCGAGGGGGCAGCCCCAGCATTTT. As protein: CASSYSRGQPQHF. V usage is TRBV6-5 and J usage is TRBJ1-5; a weak D match, TRBD1 (6 bases). V shed 0 bases and J shed 7 bases, with 7 bases lying between them. Germline assignment: CDR1 MNHEY and CDR2 SVGAGI. CDR3 size: 13 residues.